This passage covers 23 T cell receptor beta chains from one sample sequenced in a study of blood T cell repertoires in COVID-19. Repertoires were generated with immunoSEQ multiplex PCR, while TCRdb's copy carries only in-frame clones and drops some. The data hold under 70,000 clones, with roughly 84% observed a single time. The sequenced sample consisted of peripheral blood. The receptor source for this set is an elderly woman with active or convalescent COVID-19.

The J gene is TRBJ1-2, the V gene TRBV30, with 7 bases identical to TRBD1. J lost 7 bases, V lost 1 base, and 9 bases had no gene match. This CDR3 is built from 14 residues. The V gene's germline CDR1 is GTSNPN and CDR2 SVGIG (reference sequence). Here the CDR3 reads CAWSAPGQSFGYTF. Here the CDR3 DNA reads TGTGCCTGGAGTGCCCCGGGACAGTCATTTGGCTACACCTTC.

The V call is TRBV7-2, the J call TRBJ1-3; 7 bases fit TRBD1. J was trimmed by 3 bases and V by 4 bases; bases with no gene match: 3. Germline V gives CDR1 SGHTA, CDR2 FQGNSA. This CDR3 contains 14 residues. The CDR3 sequence: CASSSGTVGNTIYF. The CDR3 nucleotides read TGTGCCAGCAGCTCGGGGACAGTTGGAAACACCATATATTTT.

CDR3 protein: CASSARQKETQYF. Written as DNA, the CDR3 is TGTGCCAGCAGTGCGCGACAGAAAGAGACCCAGTACTTC. The V call is TRBV2, the J call TRBJ2-5; possibly TRBD1 for D (5 bases). CDR3 length equals 13 residues. The ends were cut back, 4 bases at V and 3 bases at J, with 9 bases in the middle. From germline, CDR1 is SNHLY and CDR2 FYNNEI.

V is TRBV6-5 and J is TRBJ1-6; 7 positions match TRBD1. CDR1 and CDR2 from the germline V gene are MNHEY and SVGAGI. The V and J ends lost 9 bases and 5 bases, in that order; junction bases with no gene match: 4. The CDR3 totals 13 residues. The CDR3, as DNA: TGTGCCAGTGTAGGGACAGATAATTCACCCCTCCACTTT. Encoded protein: CASVGTDNSPLHF.

V gene TRBV20-1 combines with J gene TRBJ1-5; 8 bases are a match to TRBD1. After removal of 3 bases from V and 7 bases from J, the junction contained 2 bases not matched to a gene. From germline, CDR1 is DFQATT and CDR2 SNEGSKA (reference sequence). This CDR3 has 12 amino acids. DNA of the CDR3: TGCAGTGCTAGTGACAGGGGACAGCCCCAGCATTTT. Translated, it gives CSASDRGQPQHF.

The chain has TRBV5-4 and TRBJ1-1; D remains unclear. Germline V gene data show CDR1 as SGHNT and CDR2 as YYREEE (reference sequence). CDR3 size: 14 residues. V lost 1 base and J lost 3, with 10 bases in between. The CDR3 sequence: CASSLPGGDTEAFF. The DNA for the CDR3 is TGTGCCAGCAGCTTGCCGGGCGGGGACACTGAAGCTTTCTTT. Drawing the rest from reference TRBV5-4 and TRBJ1-1, the complete variable domain is ETGVTQSPTHLIKTRGQQVTLRCSSQSGHNTVSWYQQALGQGPQFIFQYYREEENGRGNFPPRFSGLQFPNYSSELNVNALELDDSALYLCASSLPGGDTEAFFGQGTRLTVV.

This clone was picked up one time. The CDR3 reads CASSVDVSQETQYF. CDR3 sequence (DNA): TGTGCCAGCAGCGTAGATGTCTCGCAAGAGACCCAGTACTTC. This chain uses TRBV9 with TRBJ2-5; D gene ambiguous. V was shortened by 0 bases and J by 2 bases, with 8 bases between the two germline ends. The CDR3 covers 14 residues. The germline gives CDR1 SGDLS, CDR2 YYNGEE.

The rearrangement uses TRBV10-3 and TRBJ1-2, with D hard to call. Germline lookup yields CDR1 ENHRY and CDR2 SYGVKD. This CDR3 has 14 residues. The V and J ends lost 2 bases and 0 bases respectively, with 7 bases between them. This CDR3 reads CAISETVANYGYTF. In DNA form, the CDR3 reads TGTGCCATCAGTGAGACAGTAGCTAACTATGGCTACACCTTC.

V usage is TRBV18 and J usage is TRBJ2-1, with 13 bases identical to TRBD2. The CDR3 has 12 amino acids. V dropped 4 bases and J dropped 14; count of bases not matched to a gene: 2. Germline V gene sequence: CDR1 KGHSH, CDR2 LQKENI. The CDR3: CASSHGLAGEFF. CDR3 bases: TGTGCCAGCTCACACGGACTAGCGGGGGAGTTCTTC. The full variable domain, rest sourced from reference TRBV18 and TRBJ2-1, is NAGVMQNPRHLVRRRGQEARLRCSPMKGHSHVYWYRQLPEEGLKFMVYLQKENIIDESGMPKERFSAEFPKEGPSILRIQQVVRGDSAAYFCASSHGLAGEFFGPGTRLTVL.

The V call is TRBV2, the J call TRBJ2-7; 8 bases align to TRBD1. CDR3 length: 13 residues. Germline-derived CDR1 and CDR2 are SNHLY and FYNNEI. Germline trimming cut 3 bases from V and 7 bases from J; bases unmatched to any gene: 5. CDR3 sequence: CASSEVTGGEQYF. In DNA form, the CDR3 reads TGTGCCAGCAGTGAGGTAACAGGGGGTGAGCAGTACTTC.

This chain uses TRBV10-3 with TRBJ1-5; D is possibly TRBD1 (5 bases). The ends were cut back, 6 bases at V and 0 bases at J, with 12 bases in the middle. This CDR3 is 15 amino acids long. The V gene's germline CDR1 is ENHRY and CDR2 SYGVKD. CDR3 nucleotides: TGTGCCATCAGAGACGACAGTTATAGCAATCAGCCCCAGCATTTT. This translates into CAIRDDSYSNQPQHF.

The genes are TRBV9 and TRBJ2-3, with TRBD2 matching over 14 bases. This CDR3 has 18 amino acids. Germline CDR1 SGDLS, CDR2 YYNGEE. The trim removed 4 bases at V and 0 bases at J, leaving 7 bases unmatched. The CDR3 nucleotides are TGTGCCAGCAGCCTCGGGACTAGCGGGGGATTGAGCACAGATACGCAGTATTTT. Translating it yields CASSLGTSGGLSTDTQYF.

The CDR3 region is CASSFTGGDQPQHF. DNA for the CDR3: TGCGCCAGCAGCTTCACAGGGGGAGATCAGCCCCAGCATTTT. This chain uses TRBV5-1 with TRBJ1-5; 8 positions agree with TRBD1. Per germline, CDR1 SGHRS and CDR2 YFSETQ. V lost 2 bases to trimming and J lost 5 bases; unmatched junction nucleotides: 3. The CDR3 covers 14 residues.

This chain uses TRBV11-3 with TRBJ2-5; D uncertain. Germline CDR1 reads SGHNT; CDR2 reads YENEEA. The V gene lost 2 bases and the J gene lost 1 base, with 8 bases spanning the gap. This CDR3 comprises 14 residues. The CDR3 protein is CASSLITSQETQYF. The CDR3, as DNA: TGTGCCAGCAGCTTAATAACTTCCCAAGAGACCCAGTACTTC.

In its sample, this clone was seen once. The gene calls are TRBV5-4 and TRBJ2-2; D perhaps matches TRBD1 (7 bases). The CDR3 has 16 amino acids. Trimming removed 0 bases from V and 7 bases from J, with 16 bases in between. Germline values: CDR1 SGHNT, CDR2 YYREEE (reference sequence). The CDR3, as DNA: TGTGCCAGCAGCTTGGCTGCGAGGGGGCGGGGCGGGGAGCTGTTTTTT. Its translation is CASSLAARGRGGELFF.

This clone was counted once. The rearrangement uses TRBV5-1 and TRBJ1-1; TRBD1 matches 9 bases. The CDR3 spans 14 residues. Germline V CDR1 and CDR2: SGHRS, YFSETQ. The ends lost 3 bases at V and 3 bases at J; junction bases unmatched: 3. The CDR3 DNA reads TGCGCCAGCAGCTACAGGGGGCTAGACACTGAAGCTTTCTTT. Translating it yields CASSYRGLDTEAFF.

The chain joins TRBV29-1 to TRBJ1-2; unclear D gene. V was shortened by 6 bases and J by 2 bases, with 10 bases between the two germline ends. This CDR3 spans 12 amino acids. The V gene's germline CDR1 is SQVTM and CDR2 ANQGSEA. The CDR3 DNA is TGCAGCGTCGCTAGCAGAAACTATGGCTACACCTTC. Residues: CSVASRNYGYTF.

This clone was detected only once. The V call is TRBV7-3, the J call TRBJ2-3, with TRBD1 matching 9 bases. Unmatched junction bases numbered 5, after V lost 5 bases and J lost 2 bases. This CDR3 has 15 amino acids. Germline CDR1 is SGHTA and CDR2 is FQGTGA. CDR3 DNA sequence: TGTGCCAGCAGCCCCGACAGGGGGGACACAGATACGCAGTATTTT. Its translation: CASSPDRGDTDTQYF.

This clone has a handful of counts. The rearrangement uses TRBV14 and TRBJ1-3; D unresolved. Germline V lookup: CDR1 SGHDN, CDR2 FVKESK. The CDR3 is 15 amino acids. V lost 1 base, J lost 0 bases, and 7 bases lay in between. The chain's CDR3 is CASSQVSYSGNTIYF. The CDR3 region has the DNA TGTGCCAGCAGCCAAGTTAGCTACTCTGGAAACACCATATATTTT.

The V call is TRBV9, the J call TRBJ2-7; 7 nucleotides line up with TRBD1. Germline V lookup: CDR1 SGDLS, CDR2 YYNGEE. The J segment lost 5 bases and the V segment lost 0 bases, leaving 11 bases of the junction unmatched. CDR3 length: 16 residues. The CDR3 region has the DNA TGTGCCAGCAGCGTAGAGGGACAGAGGCTAATTAACGAGCAGTACTTC. Translating it yields CASSVEGQRLINEQYF.

The chain links TRBV10-3 to TRBJ2-3; 7 bases fit TRBD1. Trimming at V came to 2 bases and at J to 4 bases, leaving 12 bases not matched to a gene. CDR1 and CDR2 from the germline V gene are ENHRY and SYGVKD. The CDR3 extends over 17 amino acids. DNA for the CDR3: TGTGCCATCAGTGAGCCCCTGGGTTTAGGGGGCGCAGATACGCAGTATTTT. Encoded protein: CAISEPLGLGGADTQYF.

This clone has only a few counts. The chain has TRBV30 and TRBJ2-7, with 8 bases matching TRBD1. The CDR3 has 13 amino acids. V dropped 5 bases and J dropped 6; count of bases not matched to a gene: 9. The germline V gene encodes CDR1 GTSNPN and CDR2 SVGIG (reference sequence). The CDR3 nucleotides read TGTGCCTGGGACAGACAGGGGACGGGCGAGCAGTACTTC. It codes for CAWDRQGTGEQYF.

V and J are TRBV12-3 or TRBV12-4 and TRBJ1-1; TRBD1 matches 10 bases. V trimming: 2 bases; J trimming: 8 bases; junction bases outside the gene matches: 2. This CDR3 has 13 amino acids. The CDR3 is CASSLLDRGEAFF. In DNA, the CDR3 is TGTGCCAGCAGTTTACTGGACAGGGGGGAAGCTTTCTTT.